Listed here are 27 T cell receptor beta chains from one sample, sequenced in a study of TIL therapy for anti-PD-1-resistant metastatic lung cancer. Sequencing used immunoSEQ v3. Produced via immunoSEQ multiplex PCR; TCRdb's table is partial and in-frame only. Of about 50,000 clones detected, approximately 83% appear once; the ten largest clones hold about 5%. Time point here: pre-treatment sample, taken before nivolumab and TIL therapy. The specimen was blood, collected at baseline. These receptor sequences come from a person aged 25 to 85 with non-small cell lung cancer.

The chain recombines TRBV14 with TRBJ1-2; the D is unclear. V was trimmed by 0 bases and J by 7 bases, leaving 15 bases between them. CDR1 and CDR2 (germline): SGHDN, FVKESK. The CDR3 runs to 15 residues. The DNA of the CDR3 is TGTGCCAGCAGCCAAGATTGGGCGAGGAGGGTTGGCTACACCTTC. This encodes CASSQDWARRVGYTF.

The chain combines TRBV7-2 with TRBJ1-3; D is uncertain. Germline V lookup: CDR1 SGHTA, CDR2 FQGNSA. The V end lost 0 bases, the J end lost 0 bases, and 9 bases lay between the germline ends. This CDR3 spans 16 amino acids. In DNA, the CDR3 is TGTGCCAGCAGCTTAGCCAGTCCTAACTCTGGAAACACCATATATTTT. This gives the protein CASSLASPNSGNTIYF.

The rearrangement links TRBV7-2 to TRBJ2-1; TRBD1 matches at 9 bases. Trimming removed 5 bases from V and 6 bases from J; junction bases left unmatched: 8. This CDR3 region has 15 residues. Germline V gives CDR1 SGHTA, CDR2 FQGNSA. The CDR3 region is CASSRTGAEGNEQFF. The CDR3 nucleotides are TGTGCCAGCAGCCGGACAGGGGCAGAGGGCAATGAGCAGTTCTTC.

The CDR3 bases are TGTGCCAGCAGCTTAGAGACTAGCGGGACCTCAGATACGCAGTATTTT. Translating gives CASSLETSGTSDTQYF. This rearrangement joins TRBV11-2 to TRBJ2-3; TRBD2 matches at 11 bases. The CDR3 length is 16 residues. Germline V gene data show CDR1 as SGHAT and CDR2 as FQNNGV. J was trimmed by 4 bases and V by 0 bases; bases with no gene match: 3.

J is TRBJ2-5 and V is TRBV20-1; D is undetermined. Germline-derived CDR1 and CDR2 are DFQATT and SNEGSKA (reference sequence). CDR3 length: 11 amino acids. V dropped 7 bases and J dropped 2 bases, with 8 bases sitting between them. The CDR3 coding sequence is TGCAGTGGAGGCCAACAAGAGACCCAGTACTTC. Its translation: CSGGQQETQYF.

This rearrangement joins TRBV5-5 to TRBJ2-7; 9 bases are shared with TRBD2. Germline-derived CDR1 and CDR2 are SGHKS and YYEKEE (reference sequence). V was pared by 0 bases and J by 0 bases, with 1 base of the junction left unmatched. CDR3 length: 15 amino acids. The CDR3 sequence is CASSLGGGGSYEQYF. The CDR3 nucleotides are TGTGCCAGCAGCTTGGGCGGGGGGGGCTCCTACGAGCAGTACTTC.

The V call is TRBV10-3, the J call TRBJ2-5; 9 bases line up with TRBD1. V shed 3 bases, J shed 7 bases, and the junction held 9 bases outside the gene matches. CDR1 and CDR2 from the germline V gene are ENHRY and SYGVKD. CDR3 length equals 15 residues. CDR3 sequence (DNA): TGTGCCATCAGTGACCCGGACAGGGGATCAGTGACCCAGTACTTC. This translates into CAISDPDRGSVTQYF.

The rearrangement uses TRBV5-6 and TRBJ1-2, with D tentatively TRBD1 (6 bases). Germline V lookup: CDR1 SGHDT, CDR2 YYEEEE. The CDR3 totals 12 residues. V lost 3 bases and J lost 6, with 9 bases in between. The CDR3 here is CASSSSGDGYTF. DNA of the CDR3: TGTGCCAGCAGCTCCTCAGGGGATGGCTACACCTTC.

The rearrangement uses TRBV10-3 and TRBJ2-5; 10 bases are a match to TRBD1. The germline gives CDR1 ENHRY, CDR2 SYGVKD. J lost 4 bases, V lost 6 bases, and 14 bases had no gene match. CDR3 length equals 17 residues. The CDR3 DNA is TGTGCCATCAGCCGAGAGGGACAGGGGCCGTCTGGAGAGACCCAGTACTTC. Translating gives CAISREGQGPSGETQYF.

The V call is TRBV27, the J call TRBJ2-2; TRBD1 matches 7 bases. This CDR3 has 15 residues. J was trimmed by 4 bases and V by 3 bases; bases with no gene match: 5. In germline, CDR1 is MNHEY, CDR2 SMNVEV (reference sequence). In DNA form, the CDR3 reads TGTGCCAGCAGTTTCAGGGGGTCGACCACCGGGGAGCTGTTTTTT. Translation: CASSFRGSTTGELFF.

The V call is TRBV7-6, the J call TRBJ2-5, with TRBD1 as a possible D gene (7 bases). The CDR3 consists of 20 residues. The germline V and J ends were trimmed by 0 bases and 4 bases, with 27 bases remaining between them. In germline, CDR1 is SGHVS, CDR2 FNYEAQ. CDR3 residues: CASSLAGHVGRGAFGETQYF. The CDR3 coding sequence is TGTGCCAGCAGCTTAGCAGGTCATGTTGGCAGGGGGGCTTTTGGAGAGACCCAGTACTTC.

The rearrangement links TRBV7-9 to TRBJ2-5; 14 nucleotides align to TRBD2. Per the germline V gene, CDR1 is SEHNR and CDR2 is FQNEAQ (reference sequence). V was pared by 5 bases and J by 5 bases, with 10 bases of the junction left unmatched. The length of the CDR3 is 17 residues. CDR3 sequence: CASSRWTSGGLGETQYF. The CDR3 DNA reads as TGTGCCAGCAGCCGATGGACTAGCGGGGGGCTGGGGGAGACCCAGTACTTC.

The gene calls are TRBV7-2 and TRBJ2-6; 7 nucleotides match TRBD1. V dropped 4 bases and J dropped 3; count of bases not matched to a gene: 9. The CDR3 is 17 amino acids. CDR1 is SGHTA and CDR2 is FQGNSA in the germline V gene. The CDR3 is CASSSGDSMIGANVLTF. The DNA for the CDR3 is TGTGCCAGCAGCTCCGGGGACAGCATGATTGGGGCCAACGTCCTGACTTTC.

The chain links TRBV2 to TRBJ2-5; the match to TRBD1 covers 8 bases. Germline values: CDR1 SNHLY, CDR2 FYNNEI. There are 13 residues in the CDR3. Trimming cost V 8 bases and J 2 bases; bases outside gene matches: 4. Written as DNA, the CDR3 is TGTGCCAGCCGACACAGGGGGCAAGAGACCCAGTACTTC. This encodes CASRHRGQETQYF.

The chain has TRBV6-2 or TRBV6-3 and TRBJ1-4; 7 nucleotides agree with TRBD1. Germline values: CDR1 MNHEY, CDR2 SVGEGT. The CDR3 sequence is 17 residues long. The ends lost 4 bases at V and 4 bases at J; junction bases unmatched: 12. CDR3 nucleotides: TGTGCCAGCAGTTCCATTCGGACAGGTCGGAATAATGAAAAACTGTTTTTT. This encodes CASSSIRTGRNNEKLFF.

The chain has TRBV24-1 and TRBJ2-5; 8 nucleotides align to TRBD1. Germline V gives CDR1 KGHDR, CDR2 SFDVKD. Trimming removed 5 bases from V and 1 base from J; junction bases left unmatched: 8. CDR3 length: 16 residues. This CDR3 is CATSAVRQGTQETQYF. CDR3 nucleotide sequence: TGTGCCACCAGTGCCGTAAGACAGGGGACCCAAGAGACCCAGTACTTC.

The rearrangement links TRBV7-2 to TRBJ1-5, with unresolved D. Trimming removed 5 bases from V and 2 bases from J, with 10 bases in between. The CDR3 has 14 amino acids. The germline CDR1 and CDR2 sequences are SGHTA and FQGNSA. CDR3 amino acids: CASSPPTGNQPQHF. The CDR3, as DNA: TGTGCCAGCAGCCCCCCCACGGGCAATCAGCCCCAGCATTTT. The full variable domain, rest sourced from reference TRBV7-2 and TRBJ1-5, is GAGVSQSPSNKVTEKGKDVELRCDPISGHTALYWYRQSLGQGLEFLIYFQGNSAPDKSGLPSDRFSAERTGGSVSTLTIQRTQQEDSAVYLCASSPPTGNQPQHFGDGTRLSIL.

The J gene is TRBJ1-4, the V gene TRBV19, with 9 bases aligning to TRBD1. CDR1 is LNHDA, CDR2 SQIVND, per germline (reference sequence). The CDR3 sequence is 13 residues long. V trimming: 7 bases; J trimming: 8 bases; junction bases outside the gene matches: 5. Written as DNA, the CDR3 is TGTGCCAGTAACGGACAGGGGAGGGAAAAACTGTTTTTT. It translates to CASNGQGREKLFF.

The rearrangement joins TRBV5-8 to TRBJ1-2, with a weak D call TRBD1 (5 bases). CDR1 is SGHTS and CDR2 is YDEGEE in the germline V gene. The germline V and J ends were trimmed by 4 bases and 7 bases, with 8 bases remaining between them. The CDR3 length is 11 residues. CDR3 DNA: TGTGCCAGCAGCCCAGGGTTTGGCTACACCTTC. Residues: CASSPGFGYTF.

This rearrangement joins TRBV6-6 to TRBJ1-1, with 8 bases fitting TRBD1. V shed 4 bases, J shed 5 bases, and the junction held 12 bases outside the gene matches. Germline V gene lookup returns CDR1 MNHNY and CDR2 SVGAGI (reference sequence). The CDR3 runs to 16 residues. CDR3 sequence: CASSSRRQGAGTEAFF. Here the CDR3 DNA reads TGTGCCAGCAGTTCTAGACGGCAGGGGGCAGGAACTGAAGCTTTCTTT.

J is TRBJ2-4 and V is TRBV4-3; D is uncertain. The germline V and J ends were trimmed by 3 bases and 4 bases, with 7 bases remaining between them. The CDR3 consists of 13 residues. Germline V gene lookup returns CDR1 LGHNA and CDR2 YSLEER. DNA of the CDR3: TGCGCCAGCAGCCAGGAACAGAAAAACATTCAGTACTTC. It translates to CASSQEQKNIQYF.

V usage is TRBV7-9 and J usage is TRBJ2-5, with 14 positions matching TRBD2. Germline-derived CDR1 and CDR2 are SEHNR and FQNEAQ (reference sequence). This CDR3 is 19 amino acids long. V was clipped by 4 bases and J by 5 bases; unmatched bases: 15. CDR3: CASSSFRRLAGGAVETQYF. The CDR3 nucleotides read TGTGCCAGCAGCTCGTTCCGGCGACTAGCGGGGGGGGCCGTGGAGACCCAGTACTTC.

V and J are TRBV20-1 and TRBJ2-3, with a weak D call TRBD2 (6 bases). CDR1 and CDR2 (germline): DFQATT, SNEGSKA (reference sequence). This CDR3 contains 9 residues. CDR3 residues: CSQAGTQYF. The CDR3 DNA sequence: TGCTCGCAAGCGGGTACGCAGTATTTT.

The chain links TRBV11-2 to TRBJ2-1; 16 bases line up with TRBD2. CDR3 length: 17 residues. The V gene's germline CDR1 is SGHAT and CDR2 FQNNGV. Unmatched junction bases numbered 8, after V lost 5 bases and J lost 7 bases. CDR3 bases: TGTGCCAGCAGCCCCCGAGGGACTAGCGGGAGGGAAAATGAGCAGTTCTTC. Translation: CASSPRGTSGRENEQFF.

The chain recombines TRBV9 with TRBJ2-7; D call uncertain. Trimming took 0 bases from V and 6 from J, leaving 22 bases between them. The V gene's germline CDR1 is SGDLS and CDR2 YYNGEE. The CDR3 totals 17 residues. For the CDR3, the DNA is TGTGCCAGCAGCGTAGATGGTAGGCAGGCGGCAGTCTCCGAGCAGTACTTC. It translates to CASSVDGRQAAVSEQYF.

This clone has more than one count but fewer than ten. The chain is built from TRBV27 and TRBJ1-6; no reliable D call. The length of the CDR3 is 12 residues. Germline CDR1 MNHEY, CDR2 SMNVEV (reference sequence). Trimming removed 6 bases at V and 7 bases at J, with 7 bases between. CDR3 DNA sequence: TGTGCCAGCAGAATCAGGAATTCACCCCTCCACTTT. Translating it yields CASRIRNSPLHF.

This clone was recorded once. V is TRBV27 and J is TRBJ2-7, with a tentative D call TRBD2 (6 bases). This CDR3 has 15 amino acids. The ends were cut back, 4 bases at V and 5 bases at J, with 18 bases in the middle. Germline V CDR1 and CDR2: MNHEY, SMNVEV (reference sequence). CDR3 bases: TGTGCCAGCAGTTCCCGCGGGACCCCGAAAGACGAGCAGTACTTC. Translation: CASSSRGTPKDEQYF.